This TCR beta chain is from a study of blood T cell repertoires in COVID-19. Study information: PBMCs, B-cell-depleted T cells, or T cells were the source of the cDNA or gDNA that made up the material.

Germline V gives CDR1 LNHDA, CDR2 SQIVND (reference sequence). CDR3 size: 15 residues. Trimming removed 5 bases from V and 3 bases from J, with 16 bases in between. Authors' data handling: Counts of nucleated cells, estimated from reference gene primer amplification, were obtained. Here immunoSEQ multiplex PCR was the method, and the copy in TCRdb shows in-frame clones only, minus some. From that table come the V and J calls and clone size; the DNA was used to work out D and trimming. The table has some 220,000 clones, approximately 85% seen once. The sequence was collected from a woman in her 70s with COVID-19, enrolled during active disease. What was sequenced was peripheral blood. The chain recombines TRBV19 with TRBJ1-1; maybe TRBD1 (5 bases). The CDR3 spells CASSLLGVEDTEAFF. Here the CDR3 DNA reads TGTGCCAGTAGTCTCTTAGGGGTTGAGGACACTGAAGCTTTCTTT. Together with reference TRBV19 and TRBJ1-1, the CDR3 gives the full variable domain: DGGITQSPKYLFRKEGQNVTLSCEQNLNHDAMYWYRQDPGQGLRLIYYSQIVNDFQKGDIAEGYSVSREKKESFPLTVTSAQKNPTAFYLCASSLLGVEDTEAFFGQGTRLTVV.